Below, 15 T cell receptor beta chains from the same sample are listed, as sequenced in a study of tissue T cells after allogeneic stem cell transplantation (dated 2022 in TCRdb). Sample time point, as interpreted from the label and publication: human tissue collected at research (rapid) autopsy. Six or seven adult allo-HCT recipients with steroid-refractory GVHD were prospectively enrolled in a research-autopsy study over an approximately 3-year period. The library was obtained by the immunoSEQ multiplex PCR assay. TCRdb obtained this table from immuneACCESS and retained in-frame rearrangements with V and J assigned. These tables miss some clones; where compared with another copy, unresolved V genes account for less than half of the shortfall, and the remainder is unexplained. The sample table contains 2,800 or so clones; only one count was recorded for around two thirds of them. The top ten clones comprise about 16% of the sample.

Sequencing was performed on ascending colon tissue, taken at autopsy. Receptors were obtained from a male patient at least 60 years old with steroid-refractory graft-versus-host disease after an allogeneic stem cell transplant. After a transplant, some of the T cells may come from the graft donor.

The rearrangement links TRBV5-1 to TRBJ2-3, with 9 bases aligning to TRBD1. Germline V lookup: CDR1 SGHRS, CDR2 YFSETQ. The CDR3 is 14 residues long. V was pared by 4 bases and J by 3 bases, with 3 bases of the junction left unmatched. The CDR3 DNA is TGCGCCAGCAGCAAAGGACAGGGGACAGATACGCAGTATTTT. Residues: CASSKGQGTDTQYF. Based on the CDR3 plus reference TRBV5-1 and TRBJ2-3, the full variable domain is KAGVTQTPRYLIKTRGQQVTLSCSPISGHRSVSWYQQTPGQGLQFLFEYFSETQRNKGNFPGRFSGRQFSNSRSEMNVSTLELGDSALYLCASSKGQGTDTQYFGPGTRLTVL.

CDR3 coding DNA: TGTGCCAGCCGAATGGGGACAGGGCAAGACGGCTACACCTTC. Its translation: CASRMGTGQDGYTF. The rearrangement uses TRBV6-5 and TRBJ1-2, with 9 positions matching TRBD1. J was trimmed by 8 bases and V by 8 bases; bases with no gene match: 12. Germline V lookup: CDR1 MNHEY, CDR2 SVGAGI. This CDR3 spans 14 amino acids.

The chain joins TRBV19 to TRBJ2-3, with TRBD2 matching over 7 bases. V was clipped by 7 bases and J by 2 bases; unmatched bases: 6. In germline, CDR1 is LNHDA, CDR2 SQIVND (reference sequence). CDR3 length equals 14 residues. The CDR3 coding sequence is TGTGCCAGTAATCGGGGGGTGGCCACAGATACGCAGTATTTT. Protein sequence: CASNRGVATDTQYF.

The chain has TRBV7-8 and TRBJ1-2, with D possibly being TRBD1 (6 bases). Germline-derived CDR1 and CDR2 are SGHVS and FQNEAQ. The CDR3 loop spans 16 amino acids. Trimming left V 1 base short and J 6 bases short, with 18 bases between. DNA for the CDR3: TGTGCCAGCAGCTTAGATCATATAGGGGGGTGGGATGGCTACACCTTC. Its protein product is CASSLDHIGGWDGYTF. Full variable domain (missing parts from reference TRBV7-8 and TRBJ1-2): GAGVSQSPRYKVAKRGQDVALRCDPISGHVSLFWYQQALGQGPEFLTYFQNEAQLDKSGLPSDRFFAERPEGSVSTLKIQRTQQEDSAVYLCASSLDHIGGWDGYTFGSGTRLTVV.

This clone came up a few times. The CDR3 DNA follows: TGCAGTGCGGACACCTCCTACGAGCAGTACTTC. As protein: CSADTSYEQYF. The chain couples TRBV20-1 to TRBJ2-7; D is perhaps TRBD1 (5 bases). Germline loops: CDR1 DFQATT, CDR2 SNEGSKA (reference sequence). The length of the CDR3 is 11 residues. V lost 6 bases and J 0 bases, leaving 6 bases between the germline ends.

On this clone itself: A junction boundary mismatches the germline segment, possibly from a read error. The rearrangement links TRBV7-9 to TRBJ1-4, with D perhaps matching TRBD1 (6 bases). The CDR3 length is 12 residues. CDR1 SEHNR and CDR2 FQNEAQ come from the germline V gene (reference sequence). DNA of the CDR3: TGTGCCAGCAGCAACAATCTACAGGGAAGGGTTTTT. Translated: CASSNNLQGRVF.

The chain employs TRBV6-6 and TRBJ2-7, with a weak D call TRBD2 (6 bases). CDR3 length: 14 residues. In germline, CDR1 is MNHNY, CDR2 SVGAGI (reference sequence). Trimming shortened V by 0 bases and J by 2 bases, and 8 bases separated the two germline ends. Here the CDR3 reads CASSYSGGTYEQYF. In nucleotides, the CDR3 is TGTGCCAGCAGTTACTCGGGGGGAACCTACGAGCAGTACTTC.

This clone occurred a few times. The V gene is TRBV7-3, the J gene TRBJ1-6; possibly TRBD1 for D (5 bases). The CDR3 length is 14 residues. Germline CDR1 reads SGHTA; CDR2 reads FQGTGA. V lost 0 bases and J lost 8, with 8 bases in between. CDR3 region: CASSLTGGDSPLHF. CDR3 sequence (DNA): TGTGCCAGCAGCTTAACCGGGGGTGATTCACCCCTCCACTTT.

The rearrangement links TRBV25-1 to TRBJ2-2; possibly TRBD1 or TRBD2 for D (5 bases each). The CDR3 loop spans 16 amino acids. CDR1 and CDR2 (germline): MGHDK, SYGVNS. V lost 5 bases and J 0 bases, leaving 13 bases between the germline ends. CDR3 protein: CASSSGAGANTGELFF. CDR3 DNA sequence: TGTGCCAGCAGTTCCGGGGCCGGGGCGAACACCGGGGAGCTGTTTTTT.

This clone appeared a few times. The chain combines TRBV9 with TRBJ1-2; the match to TRBD1 covers 12 bases. V dropped 4 bases and J dropped 7; count of bases not matched to a gene: 8. Germline V gene data show CDR1 as SGDLS and CDR2 as YYNGEE. There are 15 residues in the CDR3. CDR3 sequence (DNA): TGTGCCAGCAGCTACAGGGACAGGGGGCATGGTGGCTACACCTTC. This codes for CASSYRDRGHGGYTF.

The chain uses TRBV3-1 (or the pseudogene TRBV3-2) and TRBJ1-2; TRBD1 agrees at 11 bases. The CDR3 is made up of 15 amino acids. Losses at the gene ends were 4 bases for V and 6 bases for J; bases not matched to a gene: 7. Germline lookup yields CDR1 LGHDT and CDR2 YNNKEL (reference sequence). The chain's CDR3 is CASSRTGGAGNGYTF. The CDR3, as DNA: TGTGCCAGCAGCCGGACAGGGGGCGCCGGAAATGGCTACACCTTC.

This chain joins TRBV24-1 and TRBJ1-5; D might be TRBD1 (6 bases). The CDR3 has 14 residues. CDR1 and CDR2 (germline): KGHDR, SFDVKD. V lost 8 bases and J lost 0, with 10 bases in between. CDR3 in DNA: TGTGCCACCACGGGGGGCTATAGCAATCAGCCCCAGCATTTT. It translates to CATTGGYSNQPQHF.

The chain has TRBV12-5 and TRBJ2-3; 7 bases are shared with TRBD2. V shed 1 base and J 3 bases; nucleotides not matched to a gene: 7. The length of the CDR3 is 16 residues. The germline V gene has CDR1 LGHNT and CDR2 FRNRAP. The CDR3 DNA sequence: TGTGCTAGTGGTTTGGCGGCGGGAGTGGGGACAGATACGCAGTATTTT. Protein sequence: CASGLAAGVGTDTQYF.

V usage is TRBV7-9 and J usage is TRBJ2-1; tentative D call: TRBD2 (5 bases). The V gene lost 4 bases and the J gene lost 6 bases, with 16 bases spanning the gap. Germline CDR1 and CDR2: SEHNR and FQNEAQ (reference sequence). The CDR3 runs 15 residues. The CDR3 nucleotides are TGTGCCAGCAGCTCCCCTGGAACTAGTGTCAATGAGCAGTTCTTC. Residues: CASSSPGTSVNEQFF.

The chain is built from TRBV6-5 and TRBJ1-4, with D possibly being TRBD1 (6 bases). This CDR3 is 13 amino acids long. Per germline, CDR1 MNHEY and CDR2 SVGAGI. Trimming stripped 11 bases from V and 8 bases from J, with 18 bases between. The CDR3 DNA sequence: TGTGCCGCATCCGGGGGCGCAGGGGAAAAACTGTTTTTT. It yields the protein CAASGGAGEKLFF.